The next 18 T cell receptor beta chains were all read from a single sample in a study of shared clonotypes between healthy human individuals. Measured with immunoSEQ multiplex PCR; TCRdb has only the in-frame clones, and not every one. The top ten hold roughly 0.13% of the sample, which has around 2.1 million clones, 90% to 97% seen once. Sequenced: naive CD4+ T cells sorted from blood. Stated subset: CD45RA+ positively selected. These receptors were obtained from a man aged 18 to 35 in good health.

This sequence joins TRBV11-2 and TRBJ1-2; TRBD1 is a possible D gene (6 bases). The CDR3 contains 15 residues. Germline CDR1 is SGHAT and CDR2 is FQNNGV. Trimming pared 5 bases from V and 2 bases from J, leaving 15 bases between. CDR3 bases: TGTGCCAGCAGCCTGGACAGCCCCATCAACTATGGCTACACCTTC. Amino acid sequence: CASSLDSPINYGYTF.

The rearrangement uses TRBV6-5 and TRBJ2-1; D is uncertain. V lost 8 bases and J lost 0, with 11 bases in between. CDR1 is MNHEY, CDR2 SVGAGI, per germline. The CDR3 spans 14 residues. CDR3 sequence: CASAGSSSYNEQFF. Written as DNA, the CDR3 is TGTGCCAGCGCCGGGTCGAGCTCCTACAATGAGCAGTTCTTC.

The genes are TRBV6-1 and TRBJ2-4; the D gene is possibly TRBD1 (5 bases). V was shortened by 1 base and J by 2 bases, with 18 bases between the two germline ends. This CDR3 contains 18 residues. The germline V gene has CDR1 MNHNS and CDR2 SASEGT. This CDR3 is CASSEGLKGLGSKNIQYF. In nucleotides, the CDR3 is TGTGCCAGCAGTGAAGGACTGAAGGGGTTGGGGTCCAAAAACATTCAGTACTTC.

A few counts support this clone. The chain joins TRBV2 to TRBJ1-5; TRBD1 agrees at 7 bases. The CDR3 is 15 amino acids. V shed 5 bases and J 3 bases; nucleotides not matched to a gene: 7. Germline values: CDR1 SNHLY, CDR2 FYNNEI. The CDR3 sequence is CASSYGQDTNQPQHF. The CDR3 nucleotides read TGTGCCAGCAGTTACGGACAGGATACCAATCAGCCCCAGCATTTT.

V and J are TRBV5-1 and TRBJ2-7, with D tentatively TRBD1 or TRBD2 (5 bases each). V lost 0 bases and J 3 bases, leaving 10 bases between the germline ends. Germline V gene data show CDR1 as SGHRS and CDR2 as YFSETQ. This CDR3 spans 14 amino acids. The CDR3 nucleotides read TGCGCCAGCAGCTTGGACTGGGGGATCTACGAGCAGTACTTC. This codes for CASSLDWGIYEQYF.

CDR3 DNA: TGTGCCAGCAGGGGTATCAGTAATGAAAAACTGTTTTTT. Protein sequence: CASRGISNEKLFF. The chain combines TRBV6-5 with TRBJ1-4; unclear D gene. Between the trimmed V and J ends, which lost 6 bases and 4 bases, there was a span of 9 bases. This CDR3 comprises 13 residues. Germline V gene sequence: CDR1 MNHEY, CDR2 SVGAGI.

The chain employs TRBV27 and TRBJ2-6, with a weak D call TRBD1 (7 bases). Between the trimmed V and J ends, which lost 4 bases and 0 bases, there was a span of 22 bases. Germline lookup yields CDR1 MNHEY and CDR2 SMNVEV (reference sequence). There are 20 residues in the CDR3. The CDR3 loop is CASSSETGQGGFSGANVLTF. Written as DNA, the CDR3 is TGTGCCAGCAGTTCAGAAACTGGCCAGGGGGGTTTCTCTGGGGCCAACGTCCTGACTTTC. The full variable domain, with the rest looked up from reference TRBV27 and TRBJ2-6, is EAQVTQNPRYLITVTGKKLTVTCSQNMNHEYMSWYRQDPGLGLRQIYYSMNVEVTDKGDVPEGYKVSRKEKRNFPLILESPSPNQTSLYFCASSSETGQGGFSGANVLTFGAGSRLTVL.

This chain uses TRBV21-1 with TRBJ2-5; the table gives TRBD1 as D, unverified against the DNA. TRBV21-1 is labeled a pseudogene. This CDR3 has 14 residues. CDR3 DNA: TGTGCCAGCAGCAGTGGGCGTTCCCAAGAGACCCAGTACTTC. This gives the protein CASSSGRSQETQYF.

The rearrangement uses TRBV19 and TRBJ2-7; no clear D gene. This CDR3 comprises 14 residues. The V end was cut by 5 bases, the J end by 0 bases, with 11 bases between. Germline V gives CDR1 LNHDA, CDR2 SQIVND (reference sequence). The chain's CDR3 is CASSPRTISYEQYF. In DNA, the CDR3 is TGTGCCAGTAGTCCACGTACCATCTCCTACGAGCAGTACTTC.

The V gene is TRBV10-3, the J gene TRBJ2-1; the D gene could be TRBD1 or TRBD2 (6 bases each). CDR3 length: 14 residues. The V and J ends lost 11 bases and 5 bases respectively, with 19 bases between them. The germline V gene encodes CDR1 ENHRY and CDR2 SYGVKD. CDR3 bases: TGTGCCGCTTCCTCCTGGGGGGCGGACAATGAGCAGTTCTTC. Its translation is CAASSWGADNEQFF.

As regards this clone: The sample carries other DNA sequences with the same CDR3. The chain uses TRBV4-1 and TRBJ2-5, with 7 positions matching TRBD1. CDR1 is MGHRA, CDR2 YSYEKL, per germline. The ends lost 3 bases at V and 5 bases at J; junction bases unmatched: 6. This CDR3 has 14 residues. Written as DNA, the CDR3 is TGCGCCAGCAGCCAGGCAGACAGGGTTGAGACCCAGTACTTC. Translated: CASSQADRVETQYF.

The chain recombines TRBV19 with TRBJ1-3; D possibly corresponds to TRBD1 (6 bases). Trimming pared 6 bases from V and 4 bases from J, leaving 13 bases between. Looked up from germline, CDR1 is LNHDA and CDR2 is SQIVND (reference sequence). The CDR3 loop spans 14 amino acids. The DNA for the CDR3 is TGTGCCAGTAGAGAGGGGACATTCGGAAACACCATATATTTT. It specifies CASREGTFGNTIYF.

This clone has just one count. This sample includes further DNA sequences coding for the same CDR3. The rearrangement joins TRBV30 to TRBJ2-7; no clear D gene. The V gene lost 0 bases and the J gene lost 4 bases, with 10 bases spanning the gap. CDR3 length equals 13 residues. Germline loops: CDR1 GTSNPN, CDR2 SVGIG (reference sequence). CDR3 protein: CAWSVGQPYEQYF. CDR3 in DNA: TGTGCCTGGAGTGTCGGGCAGCCGTACGAGCAGTACTTC.

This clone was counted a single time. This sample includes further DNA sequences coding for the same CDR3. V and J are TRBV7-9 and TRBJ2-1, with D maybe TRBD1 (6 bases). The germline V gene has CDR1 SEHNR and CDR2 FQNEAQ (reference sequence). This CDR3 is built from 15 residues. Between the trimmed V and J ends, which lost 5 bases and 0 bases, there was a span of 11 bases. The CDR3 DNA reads TGTGCCAGCAGCGTCGGACAGAGCTCCTACAATGAGCAGTTCTTC. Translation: CASSVGQSSYNEQFF.

The CDR3 sequence is CASGPALGNTIYF. The CDR3 DNA sequence: TGTGCCAGCGGGCCTGCGCTTGGAAACACCATATATTTT. The V gene is TRBV5-6, the J gene TRBJ1-3; D remains unclear. The germline V and J ends were trimmed by 7 bases and 3 bases, with 11 bases remaining between them. Looked up from germline, CDR1 is SGHDT and CDR2 is YYEEEE. The CDR3 is made up of 13 amino acids.

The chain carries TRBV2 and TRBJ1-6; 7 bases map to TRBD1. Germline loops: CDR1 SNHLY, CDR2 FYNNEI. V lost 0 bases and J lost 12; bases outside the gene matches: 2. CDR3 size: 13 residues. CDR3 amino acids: CASSEANRGPLHF. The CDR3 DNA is TGTGCCAGCAGTGAAGCGAACAGGGGACCCCTCCACTTT.

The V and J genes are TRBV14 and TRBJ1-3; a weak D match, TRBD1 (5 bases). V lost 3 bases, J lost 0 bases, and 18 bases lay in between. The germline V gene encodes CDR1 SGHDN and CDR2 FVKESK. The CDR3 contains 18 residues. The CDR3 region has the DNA TGTGCCAGCAGCCAGCGCACCCCGGGACGCTTCTCTGGAAACACCATATATTTT. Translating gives CASSQRTPGRFSGNTIYF. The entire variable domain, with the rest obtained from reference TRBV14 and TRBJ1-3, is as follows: EAGVTQFPSHSVIEKGQTVTLRCDPISGHDNLYWYRRVMGKEIKFLLHFVKESKQDESGMPNNRFLAERTGGTYSTLKVQPAELEDSGVYFCASSQRTPGRFSGNTIYFGEGSWLTVV.

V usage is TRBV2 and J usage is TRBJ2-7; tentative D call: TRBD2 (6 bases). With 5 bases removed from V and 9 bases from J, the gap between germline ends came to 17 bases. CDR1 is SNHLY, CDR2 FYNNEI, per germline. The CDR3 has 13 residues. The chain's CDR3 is CASSPPTGSWQYF. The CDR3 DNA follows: TGTGCCAGCAGTCCCCCGACCGGGAGCTGGCAGTACTTC.